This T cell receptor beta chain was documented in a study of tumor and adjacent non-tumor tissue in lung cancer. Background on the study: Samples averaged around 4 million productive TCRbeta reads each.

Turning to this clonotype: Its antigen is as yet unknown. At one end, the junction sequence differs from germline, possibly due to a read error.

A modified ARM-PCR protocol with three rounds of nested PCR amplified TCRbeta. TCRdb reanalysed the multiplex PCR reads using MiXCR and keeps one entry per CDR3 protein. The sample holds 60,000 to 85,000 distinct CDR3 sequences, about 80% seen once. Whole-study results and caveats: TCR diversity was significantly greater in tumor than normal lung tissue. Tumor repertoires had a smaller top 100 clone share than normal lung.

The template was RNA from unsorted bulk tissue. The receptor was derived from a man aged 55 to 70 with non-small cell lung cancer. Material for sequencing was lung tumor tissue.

DNA of the CDR3: TGCGCCACGACGGGCAGCCACCCCTATGGCTACATCTTC. Its protein product is CATTGSHPYGYIF. The V gene is TRBV10-2, the J gene TRBJ1-2, with D unresolved. CDR3 length equals 13 residues. CDR1 and CDR2 (germline): WSHSY, SAAADI.